This T cell receptor beta chain emerged from a study of blood T cell repertoires in COVID-19. On the study more broadly: Spain, Italy and the United States supplied samples that represented acute and convalescent COVID-19. T cells, B-cell-depleted T cells, or PBMCs supplied cDNA or gDNA.

Original data processing: From reference gene primer amplification, estimates of nucleated cell counts were derived. Assay: immunoSEQ multiplex PCR; the TCRdb copy retains only in-frame clones and omits some. That table furnishes V, J and clone size, whereas the DNA furnished D and trimming. Of 85,000 to 100,000 clones listed, around 81% are singletons. Enrollment of patients from Seattle took place during active infection, with longitudinal follow-up. V lost 2 bases and J lost 7; bases outside the gene matches: 12. Germline V lookup: CDR1 KGHSH, CDR2 LQKENI. The CDR3 extends over 17 amino acids. This clone was observed a handful of times.

V is TRBV18 and J is TRBJ2-1, with 9 nucleotides matching TRBD1. The receptor was isolated from a man older than 75 with COVID-19, enrolled during active disease. Sequencing input: peripheral blood. CDR3 amino acids: CASSPFWDRVFRNEQFF. The CDR3 nucleotides are TGTGCCAGCTCACCATTCTGGGACAGGGTTTTTAGGAATGAGCAGTTCTTC.